This passage covers 13 T cell receptor beta chains from one sample sequenced in a study of Graves' ophthalmopathy and Graves' hyperthyroidism. Using RNA transcripts, the TCR beta CDR3 regions were amplified. The first round was an RT-PCR with HTBI primers, and the second round was a multiplex PCR. Each CDR3 protein is one row after TCRdb ran MiXCR on the multiplex PCR reads. The sample has approximately 540,000 distinct CDR3 sequences; under 45% are singletons. Sequencing used peripheral blood or thyroid tissue (not recorded which). Receptors originate from an adult man with Graves' hyperthyroidism.

Notes on this clonotype: A much more abundant neighbour one base away suggests this may be a read error. The CDR3 DNA reads TGTGTCAGCAGCTTGGTTGGGCAGGGCGGCGATGAAAAACTGTTTTTT. Protein sequence: CVSSLVGQGGDEKLFF. The chain couples TRBV7-4 to TRBJ1-4; the D gene is possibly TRBD1 (5 bases). Per the germline V gene, CDR1 is SGHVT and CDR2 is SQSDAQ. The length of the CDR3 is 16 residues.

This clonotype was counted only a few times. The J gene is TRBJ2-2, the V gene TRBV20-1, with unresolved D. Trimming pared 3 bases from V and 2 bases from J, leaving 10 bases between. The CDR3 has 14 residues. Germline values: CDR1 DFQATT, CDR2 SNEGSKA (reference sequence). The CDR3 here is CSASQGFNTGELFF. The CDR3 coding sequence is TGCAGTGCTAGTCAAGGCTTCAACACCGGGGAGCTGTTTTTT.

This chain joins TRBV7-9 and TRBJ1-4; no firm D call. There are 15 residues in the CDR3. The germline gives CDR1 SEHNR, CDR2 FQNEAQ (reference sequence). Trimming pared 3 bases from V and 5 bases from J, leaving 13 bases between. In DNA form, the CDR3 reads TGTGCCAGCAGCTTTTCGACTAGCGCGAATGAAAAACTGTTTTTT. Its translation: CASSFSTSANEKLFF.

The V call is TRBV29-1, the J call TRBJ2-2; D perhaps matches TRBD1 (5 bases). The length of the CDR3 is 12 residues. Germline V CDR1 and CDR2: SQVTM, ANQGSEA. V was clipped by 7 bases and J by 6 bases, with 12 bases between them. CDR3 bases: TGCAGCGCTGGGGCGCACGCCGGGGAGCTGTTTTTT. It is translated as CSAGAHAGELFF.

The sample holds many counts of this clonotype. This chain uses TRBV10-2 with TRBJ1-6, with D unclear. The CDR3 covers 14 residues. Trimming pared 7 bases from V and 6 bases from J, leaving 13 bases between. The germline V gene encodes CDR1 WSHSY and CDR2 SAAADI. This CDR3 is CASKSQAINSPLHF. Here the CDR3 DNA reads TGCGCCAGCAAATCGCAGGCGATTAATTCACCCCTCCACTTT.

This chain connects TRBV6-6 to TRBJ1-2; D is uncertain. The CDR3 has 20 residues. Trimming removed 0 bases at V and 4 bases at J, with 27 bases between. Germline V gene sequence: CDR1 MNHNY, CDR2 SVGAGI (reference sequence). The CDR3 sequence: CASSYSWHKDLYAGSYGYTF. The CDR3 DNA reads as TGTGCCAGCAGTTACTCGTGGCACAAGGACCTATATGCGGGGTCCTATGGCTACACCTTC.

As regards this clonotype: A much larger clone sits a single nucleotide away, making a read error possible. V usage is TRBV9 and J usage is TRBJ1-5; TRBD1 matches 9 bases. This CDR3 contains 14 residues. CDR1 and CDR2 (germline): SGDLS, YYNGEE. Trimming at V came to 5 bases and at J to 3 bases, leaving 3 bases not matched to a gene. The CDR3, as DNA: TGTGCCAGCAGGGGGACAGGGAACAATCAGCCCCAGCATTTT. This translates into CASRGTGNNQPQHF.

A remark on this clonotype: With a much larger clone just one base away, this may be a read error. The V and J genes are TRBV7-9 and TRBJ1-1, with D possibly being TRBD1 (5 bases). V lost 1 base and J 11 bases, leaving 11 bases between the germline ends. CDR1 and CDR2 from the germline V gene are SEHNR and FQNEAQ (reference sequence). CDR3 length equals 12 residues. This CDR3 is CASSLGGRAAFF. The CDR3 coding sequence is TGTGCCAGCAGCTTAGGCGGCAGGGCCGCTTTCTTT.

This clonotype was observed at least ten times. The chain is built from TRBV12-3 or TRBV12-4 and TRBJ1-2; a weak D match, TRBD1 (5 bases). This CDR3 is built from 14 residues. V was trimmed by 3 bases and J by 0 bases, leaving 8 bases between them. The CDR3 sequence is CASSFGTPNYGYTF. The CDR3 DNA sequence: TGTGCCAGCAGTTTTGGGACGCCTAACTATGGCTACACCTTC.

This clonotype was observed at least ten times. CDR3 amino acids: CSATTGSGGQPQHF. DNA for the CDR3: TGCAGTGCTACGACAGGGTCCGGGGGTCAGCCCCAGCATTTT. This chain links TRBV20-1 with TRBJ1-5; 7 bases are a match to TRBD1. Germline CDR1 is DFQATT and CDR2 is SNEGSKA (reference sequence). This CDR3 has 14 amino acids. The trim removed 4 bases at V and 6 bases at J, leaving 9 bases unmatched.

This clonotype was counted between two and nine times. V and J are TRBV28 and TRBJ2-5; tentative D call: TRBD2 (5 bases). Trimming shortened V by 3 bases and J by 1 base, and 6 bases separated the two germline ends. Germline V gene lookup returns CDR1 MDHEN and CDR2 SYDVKM. The CDR3 runs 13 residues. CDR3 DNA: TGTGCCAGCAGTTTTGGACTCCAAGAGACCCAGTACTTC. The encoded protein is CASSFGLQETQYF.

This clonotype occurred a few times. V gene TRBV20-1 combines with J gene TRBJ2-2, with 10 bases that match TRBD1. This CDR3 has 15 residues. Germline loops: CDR1 DFQATT, CDR2 SNEGSKA (reference sequence). V dropped 4 bases and J dropped 4; count of bases not matched to a gene: 6. The CDR3 region is CSATRQGAVTGELFF. In DNA, the CDR3 is TGCAGTGCTACCCGACAGGGGGCTGTCACCGGGGAGCTGTTTTTT.

The CDR3 region has the DNA TGTGCCAGCAGTACCCTCGGACAGGGCAACTATGGCTACACCTTC. This encodes CASSTLGQGNYGYTF. The rearrangement joins TRBV12-3 or TRBV12-4 to TRBJ1-2, with 8 bases matching TRBD1. The CDR3 is 15 amino acids. V lost 5 bases to trimming and J lost 2 bases; unmatched junction nucleotides: 7.